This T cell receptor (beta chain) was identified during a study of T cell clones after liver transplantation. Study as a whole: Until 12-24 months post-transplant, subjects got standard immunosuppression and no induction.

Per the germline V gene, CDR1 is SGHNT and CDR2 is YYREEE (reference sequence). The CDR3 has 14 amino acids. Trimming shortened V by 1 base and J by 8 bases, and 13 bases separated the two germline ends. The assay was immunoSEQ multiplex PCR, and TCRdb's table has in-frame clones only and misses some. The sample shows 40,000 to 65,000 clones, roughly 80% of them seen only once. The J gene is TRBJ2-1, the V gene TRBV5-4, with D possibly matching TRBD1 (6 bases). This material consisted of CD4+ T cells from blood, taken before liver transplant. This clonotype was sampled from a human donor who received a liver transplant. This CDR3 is CASSLRGIWDEQFF. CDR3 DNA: TGTGCCAGCAGCTTGAGGGGGATTTGGGATGAGCAGTTCTTC.